These 26 T cell receptor beta chains share one sample of origin, sequenced in a study of cytomegalovirus exposure and HLA in healthy donors. Assay used: immunoSEQ multiplex PCR; TCRdb lists only in-frame clones, some missing. This table has about 110,000 clones, approximately 94% appearing once. Sequencing was carried out using PBMCs. The receptors derive from a young woman in good health and CMV-seronegative.

The J gene is TRBJ1-2, the V gene TRBV6-6; 9 bases agree with TRBD1. Germline V lookup: CDR1 MNHNY, CDR2 SVGAGI (reference sequence). The junction had 5 bases not matched to a gene; V was cut back by 2 bases and J by 10 bases. The CDR3 spans 13 residues. Here the CDR3 DNA reads TGTGCCAGCAGTTACGCCGACAGGGGGGACTACACCTTC. Amino acid sequence: CASSYADRGDYTF.

The chain links TRBV7-3 to TRBJ2-1; no clear D. V was clipped by 3 bases and J by 0 bases, with 9 bases between them. CDR3 length equals 15 residues. From germline, CDR1 is SGHTA and CDR2 FQGTGA. The CDR3 region is CASSFERASYNEQFF. CDR3 in DNA: TGTGCCAGCAGCTTCGAAAGAGCCTCCTACAATGAGCAGTTCTTC.

The chain combines TRBV18 with TRBJ1-1; D is uncertain. Trimming shortened V by 3 bases and J by 1 base, and 18 bases separated the two germline ends. Germline V gives CDR1 KGHSH, CDR2 LQKENI. The CDR3 consists of 17 residues. The CDR3 DNA reads as TGTGCCAGCTCACCTAAAATTGCGGCCCCTGCGAACACTGAAGCTTTCTTT. Amino acid sequence: CASSPKIAAPANTEAFF.

The chain has TRBV4-1 and TRBJ2-2; D is uncertain. Trimming took 2 bases from V and 5 from J, leaving 9 bases between them. Germline CDR1 and CDR2: MGHRA and YSYEKL. The CDR3 spans 14 residues. CDR3 in amino acids: CASSQTSGTGELFF. The CDR3 coding sequence is TGCGCCAGCAGCCAAACTTCCGGTACCGGGGAGCTGTTTTTT.

V usage is TRBV19 and J usage is TRBJ2-7; D gene ambiguous. CDR1 LNHDA and CDR2 SQIVND come from the germline V gene (reference sequence). CDR3 length: 13 residues. Trimming cost V 5 bases and J 0 bases, with 8 bases left between them. The CDR3 region is CASSRTTSYEQYF. CDR3 in DNA: TGTGCCAGTAGTCGTACTACCTCCTACGAGCAGTACTTC.

This chain links TRBV19 with TRBJ2-5; TRBD2 matches 9 bases. The CDR3 contains 14 residues. After removal of 5 bases from V and 3 bases from J, the junction contained 4 bases not matched to a gene. Germline CDR1 LNHDA, CDR2 SQIVND (reference sequence). The DNA of the CDR3 is TGTGCCAGTAGTGACGGGACTAGCAAAGAGACCCAGTACTTC. This translates into CASSDGTSKETQYF.

The chain combines TRBV4-1 with TRBJ1-2, with D perhaps matching TRBD1 (5 bases). V shed 3 bases and J shed 4 bases, with 12 bases lying between them. The CDR3 has 14 amino acids. Germline V gene data show CDR1 as MGHRA and CDR2 as YSYEKL. The CDR3: CASSQGTTGYGYTF. In nucleotides, the CDR3 is TGCGCCAGCAGCCAGGGGACTACCGGCTATGGCTACACCTTC.

This rearrangement joins TRBV6-6 to TRBJ2-7; the match to TRBD1 covers 7 bases. Germline V gene sequence: CDR1 MNHNY, CDR2 SVGAGI (reference sequence). The length of the CDR3 is 15 residues. After removal of 6 bases from V and 2 bases from J, the junction contained 10 bases not matched to a gene. In nucleotides, the CDR3 is TGTGCCAGCAGAGGGGGACAGTGGGGGACCTACGAGCAGTACTTC. The encoded protein is CASRGGQWGTYEQYF.

The V gene is TRBV9, the J gene TRBJ2-3; TRBD1 aligns across 10 bases. Germline values: CDR1 SGDLS, CDR2 YYNGEE. V lost 0 bases and J lost 6; bases outside the gene matches: 1. The CDR3 contains 14 residues. CDR3 nucleotides: TGTGCCAGCAGCGTAGGGGGACAGGGGGATACGCAGTATTTT. It codes for CASSVGGQGDTQYF.

The gene calls are TRBV28 and TRBJ2-1; 7 positions match TRBD1. V lost 6 bases and J lost 4; bases outside the gene matches: 12. The CDR3 is 16 amino acids. Germline CDR1 and CDR2: MDHEN and SYDVKM. CDR3 sequence reads: CASSLLHDRVYNEQFF. The CDR3 coding sequence is TGTGCCAGCAGCCTACTCCACGACAGGGTATACAATGAGCAGTTCTTC. Filled out from reference TRBV28 and TRBJ2-1, the complete variable domain reads DVKVTQSSRYLVKRTGEKVFLECVQDMDHENMFWYRQDPGLGLRLIYFSYDVKMKEKGDIPEGYSVSREKKERFSLILESASTNQTSMYLCASSLLHDRVYNEQFFGPGTRLTVL.

The chain is built from TRBV28 and TRBJ2-2, with 12 bases fitting TRBD2. With 3 bases clipped from V and 5 bases from J, the junction kept 7 bases outside the gene matches. The CDR3 spans 17 residues. The V gene's germline CDR1 is MDHEN and CDR2 SYDVKM. CDR3 DNA sequence: TGTGCCAGCAGTTTGACTAGCGGGGGCCGGTGGACCGGGGAGCTGTTTTTT. Translating gives CASSLTSGGRWTGELFF.

This chain joins TRBV4-1 and TRBJ2-5; 16 positions match TRBD2. Germline assignment: CDR1 MGHRA and CDR2 YSYEKL. V shed 2 bases, J shed 5 bases, and the junction held 14 bases outside the gene matches. CDR3 length equals 20 residues. Written as DNA, the CDR3 is TGCGCCAGCAGCCAACTCCCCGCCGGGACTAGCGGGGGGGGCCGGGAGACCCAGTACTTC. Protein product: CASSQLPAGTSGGGRETQYF.

This clone was found a few times. The rearrangement uses TRBV6-1 and TRBJ1-2; D might be TRBD1 (5 bases). There are 15 residues in the CDR3. Trimming cost V 6 bases and J 2 bases, with 16 bases left between them. Per the germline V gene, CDR1 is MNHNS and CDR2 is SASEGT. For the CDR3, the DNA is TGTGCCAGCAGCCCGGCCTTCAAGGGGAACTATGGCTACACCTTC. This gives the protein CASSPAFKGNYGYTF.

The J gene is TRBJ1-3, the V gene TRBV18; no definite D call. CDR3 length equals 14 residues. V was trimmed by 3 bases and J by 7 bases, leaving 13 bases between them. Looked up from germline, CDR1 is KGHSH and CDR2 is LQKENI. The CDR3 DNA follows: TGTGCCAGCTCACCCGACCGGGATGTGAACACCATATATTTT. This sequence encodes CASSPDRDVNTIYF.

This sequence joins TRBV6-5 and TRBJ2-1, with D possibly matching TRBD1 (6 bases). Germline lookup yields CDR1 MNHEY and CDR2 SVGAGI. The V gene lost 0 bases and the J gene lost 5 bases, with 11 bases spanning the gap. The CDR3 is 15 residues long. The CDR3 reads CASSYSGTLNNEQFF. CDR3 in DNA: TGTGCCAGCAGTTACTCTGGGACACTAAACAATGAGCAGTTCTTC.

This sequence joins TRBV15 and TRBJ1-3; 9 positions agree with TRBD1. Germline V gives CDR1 LNHNV, CDR2 YYDKDF (reference sequence). The trim removed 5 bases at V and 3 bases at J, leaving 5 bases unmatched. The CDR3 totals 15 residues. DNA for the CDR3: TGTGCCACCAGCGCGACGACAGGGGGTGGAAACACCATATATTTT. Translated, it gives CATSATTGGGNTIYF.

This chain joins TRBV7-8 and TRBJ1-2; 8 nucleotides align to TRBD1. The CDR3 extends over 14 amino acids. With 5 bases clipped from V and 7 bases from J, the junction kept 9 bases outside the gene matches. Germline CDR1 SGHVS, CDR2 FQNEAQ. The CDR3 is CASSLRQGISGYTF. The DNA for the CDR3 is TGTGCCAGCAGCCTTCGACAGGGGATATCTGGCTACACCTTC.

This chain joins TRBV4-2 and TRBJ1-1; TRBD1 agrees at 9 bases. Trimming removed 4 bases from V and 1 base from J; junction bases left unmatched: 1. Germline V CDR1 and CDR2: LGHNA, YNFKEQ. CDR3 size: 14 residues. CDR3 amino acids: CASSLGQGNTEAFF. The DNA for the CDR3 is TGTGCCAGCAGCCTGGGACAGGGGAACACTGAAGCTTTCTTT.

This rearrangement joins TRBV5-4 to TRBJ2-3; possible D gene TRBD2, 6 bases. The V gene's germline CDR1 is SGHNT and CDR2 YYREEE (reference sequence). Between the trimmed V and J ends, which lost 2 bases and 0 bases, there was a span of 16 bases. This CDR3 spans 17 amino acids. The CDR3 loop reads CASSLLGGAISTDTQYF. CDR3 nucleotides: TGTGCCAGCAGCTTATTGGGCGGGGCCATAAGCACAGATACGCAGTATTTT.

The chain carries TRBV5-1 and TRBJ2-3, with 7 bases fitting TRBD1. The junction had 9 bases not matched to a gene; V was cut back by 4 bases and J by 7 bases. Germline CDR1 SGHRS, CDR2 YFSETQ. This CDR3 has 14 amino acids. CDR3 amino acids: CASSTGEGANTQYF. CDR3 coding DNA: TGCGCCAGCAGCACGGGTGAGGGGGCAAATACGCAGTATTTT.

The rearrangement links TRBV23-1 to TRBJ1-3, with a weak D call TRBD1 (5 bases). TRBV23-1 is given ORF status, its function remaining uncertain. Trimming removed 4 bases from V and 3 bases from J, with 19 bases in between. The CDR3 contains 17 residues. This CDR3 is CASSRTRRQRNGNTIYF. DNA of the CDR3: TGCGCCAGCAGTCGAACGCGGAGACAGCGAAATGGAAACACCATATATTTT.

The chain joins TRBV7-9 to TRBJ1-5; 9 bases line up with TRBD1. Germline values: CDR1 SEHNR, CDR2 FQNEAQ (reference sequence). The CDR3 is 15 residues long. Germline trimming cut 5 bases from V and 7 bases from J; bases unmatched to any gene: 9. CDR3 bases: TGTGCCAGCAGCCCTCCTACAGGGGGCCGCCAGCCCCAGCATTTT. This encodes CASSPPTGGRQPQHF.

The rearrangement joins TRBV10-3 to TRBJ1-5; D is uncertain. This CDR3 contains 13 residues. The V gene's germline CDR1 is ENHRY and CDR2 SYGVKD. V was clipped by 4 bases and J by 1 base, with 5 bases between them. Written as DNA, the CDR3 is TGTGCCATCAGTGCGGAGAGCAATCAGCCCCAGCATTTT. This encodes CAISAESNQPQHF.

The gene calls are TRBV4-1 and TRBJ1-1; TRBD1 might be the D (5 bases). CDR1 MGHRA and CDR2 YSYEKL come from the germline V gene. V was pared by 3 bases and J by 6 bases, with 20 bases between. The CDR3 runs to 16 residues. CDR3 loop: CASSQARYGQGSEAFF. CDR3 DNA sequence: TGCGCCAGCAGCCAGGCGCGGTACGGGCAGGGCTCTGAAGCTTTCTTT.

This chain links TRBV28 with TRBJ2-6; tentatively, D is TRBD2 (5 bases). Germline-derived CDR1 and CDR2 are MDHEN and SYDVKM. The CDR3 is 15 residues long. V was shortened by 2 bases and J by 1 base, with 6 bases between the two germline ends. CDR3 amino acids: CASSLGGSGANVLTF. CDR3 nucleotides: TGTGCCAGCAGTTTAGGCGGGTCTGGGGCCAACGTCCTGACTTTC.

Details on this clone: Other nucleotide sequences from this sample produce the same CDR3. The chain has TRBV28 and TRBJ2-7; 9 bases fit TRBD2. CDR1 is MDHEN and CDR2 is SYDVKM in the germline V gene. CDR3 length: 14 amino acids. V shed 3 bases, J shed 7 bases, and the junction held 7 bases outside the gene matches. The CDR3 coding sequence is TGTGCCAGCAGTTTTAGCGGGGGCGCGGGGGAGCAGTACTTC. Its protein is CASSFSGGAGEQYF.